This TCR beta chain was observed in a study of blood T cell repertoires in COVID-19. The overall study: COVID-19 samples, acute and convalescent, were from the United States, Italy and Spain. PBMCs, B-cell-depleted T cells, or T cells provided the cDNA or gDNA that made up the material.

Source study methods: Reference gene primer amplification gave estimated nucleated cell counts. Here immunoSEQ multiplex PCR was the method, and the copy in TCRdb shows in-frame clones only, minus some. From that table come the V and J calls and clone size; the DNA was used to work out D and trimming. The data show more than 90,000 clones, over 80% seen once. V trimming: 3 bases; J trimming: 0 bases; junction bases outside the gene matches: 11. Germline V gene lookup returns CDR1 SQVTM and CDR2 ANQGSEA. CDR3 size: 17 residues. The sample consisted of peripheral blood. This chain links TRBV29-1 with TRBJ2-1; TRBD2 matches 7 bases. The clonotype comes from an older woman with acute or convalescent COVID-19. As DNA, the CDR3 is TGCAGCGTTGAGGGGCTAGCGGTGTCTAGCTCCTACAATGAGCAGTTCTTC. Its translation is CSVEGLAVSSSYNEQFF.